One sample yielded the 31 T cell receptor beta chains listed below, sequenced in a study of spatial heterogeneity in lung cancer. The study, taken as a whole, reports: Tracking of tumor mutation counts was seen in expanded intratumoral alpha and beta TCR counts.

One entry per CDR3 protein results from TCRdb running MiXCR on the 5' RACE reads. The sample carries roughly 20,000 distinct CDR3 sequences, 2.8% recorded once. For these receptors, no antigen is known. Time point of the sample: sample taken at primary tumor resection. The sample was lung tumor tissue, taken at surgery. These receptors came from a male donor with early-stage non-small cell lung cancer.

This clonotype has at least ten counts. The CDR3 loop reads CSASNSYEQYF. CDR3 sequence (DNA): TGCAGTGCTAGTAACAGCTACGAGCAGTACTTC. The chain has TRBV20-1 and TRBJ2-7; no reliable D call. V lost 3 bases to trimming and J lost 3 bases, with 6 bases between them. Looked up from germline, CDR1 is DFQATT and CDR2 is SNEGSKA (reference sequence). The CDR3 is made up of 11 amino acids.

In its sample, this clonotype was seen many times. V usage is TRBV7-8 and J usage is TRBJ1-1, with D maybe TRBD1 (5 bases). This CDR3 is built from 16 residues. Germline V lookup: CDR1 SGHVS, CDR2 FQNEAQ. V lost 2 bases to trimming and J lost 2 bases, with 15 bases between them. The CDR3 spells CASSLYPRRGNTEAFF. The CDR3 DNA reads TGTGCCAGCAGCTTATATCCCCGGAGGGGAAACACTGAAGCTTTCTTT.

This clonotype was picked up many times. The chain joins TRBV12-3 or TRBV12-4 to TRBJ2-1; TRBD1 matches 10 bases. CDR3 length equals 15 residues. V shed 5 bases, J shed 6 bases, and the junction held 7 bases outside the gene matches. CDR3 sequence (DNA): TGTGCCAGCAGTGGGCAGGGACAGGGGTCCAATGAGCAGTTCTTC. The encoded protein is CASSGQGQGSNEQFF.

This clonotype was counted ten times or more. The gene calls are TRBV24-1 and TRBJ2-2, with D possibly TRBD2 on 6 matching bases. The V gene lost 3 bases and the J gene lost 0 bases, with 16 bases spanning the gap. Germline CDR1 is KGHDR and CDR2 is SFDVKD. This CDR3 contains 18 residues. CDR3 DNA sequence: TGTGCCACCAGTGATGCCCCCCGGGGGTCCGCGAACACCGGGGAGCTGTTTTTT. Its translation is CATSDAPRGSANTGELFF.

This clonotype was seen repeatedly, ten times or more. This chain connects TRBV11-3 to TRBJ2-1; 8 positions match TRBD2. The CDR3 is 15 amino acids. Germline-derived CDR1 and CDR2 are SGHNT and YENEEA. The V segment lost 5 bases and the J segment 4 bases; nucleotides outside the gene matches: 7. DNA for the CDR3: TGTGCCAGCAGCCTACGAACGGGAGGGTACAATGAGCAGTTCTTC. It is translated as CASSLRTGGYNEQFF.

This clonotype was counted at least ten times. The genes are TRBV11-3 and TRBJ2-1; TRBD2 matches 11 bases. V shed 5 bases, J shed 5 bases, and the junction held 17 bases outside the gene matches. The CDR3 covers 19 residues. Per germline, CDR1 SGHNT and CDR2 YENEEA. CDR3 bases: TGTGCCAGCAGCCCATCCTATACATTAGCGGGAGGGATTCACAATGAGCAGTTCTTC. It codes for CASSPSYTLAGGIHNEQFF.

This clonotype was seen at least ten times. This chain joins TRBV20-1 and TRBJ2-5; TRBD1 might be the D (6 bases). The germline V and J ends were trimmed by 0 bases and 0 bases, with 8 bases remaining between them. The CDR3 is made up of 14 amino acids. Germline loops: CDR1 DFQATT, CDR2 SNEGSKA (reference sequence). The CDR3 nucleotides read TGCAGTGCTAGAGATTGGACAGACCAAGAGACCCAGTACTTC. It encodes CSARDWTDQETQYF.

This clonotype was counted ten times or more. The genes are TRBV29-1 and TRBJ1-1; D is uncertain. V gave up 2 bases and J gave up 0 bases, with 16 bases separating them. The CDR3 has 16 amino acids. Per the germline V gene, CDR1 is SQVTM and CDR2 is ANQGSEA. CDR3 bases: TGCAGCGTTGAAATGCGGGGATCTGGGATGAACACTGAAGCTTTCTTT. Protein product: CSVEMRGSGMNTEAFF.

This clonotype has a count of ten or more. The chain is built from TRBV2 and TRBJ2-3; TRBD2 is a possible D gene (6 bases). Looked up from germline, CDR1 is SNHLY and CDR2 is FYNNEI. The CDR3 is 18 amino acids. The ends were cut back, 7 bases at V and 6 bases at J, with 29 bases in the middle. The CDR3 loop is CASTGVGGYALAGDTQYF. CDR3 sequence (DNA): TGTGCCAGCACCGGCGTTGGCGGGTACGCCCTCGCGGGGGATACGCAGTATTTT. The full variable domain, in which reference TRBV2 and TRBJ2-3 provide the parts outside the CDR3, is EPEVTQTPSHQVTQMGQEVILRCVPISNHLYFYWYRQILGQKVEFLVSFYNNEISEKSEIFDDQFSVERPDGSNFTLKIRSTKLEDSAMYFCASTGVGGYALAGDTQYFGPGTRLTVL.

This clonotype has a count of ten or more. The DNA for the CDR3 is TGTGCCAGCAGCAAACAGCGGGGACTAGCGGACCAAGAGACCCAGTACTTC. Translation gives CASSKQRGLADQETQYF. The chain recombines TRBV12-3 or TRBV12-4 with TRBJ2-5, with 11 bases aligning to TRBD2. The J segment lost 0 bases and the V segment lost 6 bases, leaving 9 bases of the junction unmatched. This CDR3 has 17 amino acids.

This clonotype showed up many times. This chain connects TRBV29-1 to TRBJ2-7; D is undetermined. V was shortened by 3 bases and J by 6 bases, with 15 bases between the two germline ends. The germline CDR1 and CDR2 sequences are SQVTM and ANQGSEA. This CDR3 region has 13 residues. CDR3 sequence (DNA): TGCAGCGTTGAGATCTTTTCGGGCTCCGAGCAGTACTTC. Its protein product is CSVEIFSGSEQYF.

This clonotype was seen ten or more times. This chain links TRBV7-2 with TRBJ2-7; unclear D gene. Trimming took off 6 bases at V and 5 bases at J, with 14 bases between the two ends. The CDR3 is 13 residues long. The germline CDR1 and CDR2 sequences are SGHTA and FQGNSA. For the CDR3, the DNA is TGTGCCAGCAGTTCCCTCGCTCTCAACGAGCAGTACTTC. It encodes CASSSLALNEQYF.

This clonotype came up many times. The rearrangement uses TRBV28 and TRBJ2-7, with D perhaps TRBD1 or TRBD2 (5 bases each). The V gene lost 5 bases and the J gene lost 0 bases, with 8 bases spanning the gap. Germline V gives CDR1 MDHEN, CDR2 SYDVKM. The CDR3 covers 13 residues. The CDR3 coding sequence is TGTGCCAGCAGTAGGGGAGTCTCCTACGAGCAGTACTTC. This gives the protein CASSRGVSYEQYF.

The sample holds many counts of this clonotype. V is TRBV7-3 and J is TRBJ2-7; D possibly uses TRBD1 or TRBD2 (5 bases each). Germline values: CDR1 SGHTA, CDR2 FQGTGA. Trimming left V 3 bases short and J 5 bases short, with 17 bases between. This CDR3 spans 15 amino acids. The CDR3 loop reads CASSFSGGPFNEQYF. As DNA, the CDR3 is TGTGCCAGCAGCTTCAGTGGGGGACCTTTCAACGAGCAGTACTTC.

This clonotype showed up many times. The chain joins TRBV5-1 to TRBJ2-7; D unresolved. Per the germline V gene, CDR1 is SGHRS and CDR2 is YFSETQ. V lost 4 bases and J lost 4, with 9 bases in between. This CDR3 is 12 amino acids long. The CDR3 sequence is CASSDIFYEQYF. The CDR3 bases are TGCGCCAGCAGCGACATTTTTTACGAGCAGTACTTC.

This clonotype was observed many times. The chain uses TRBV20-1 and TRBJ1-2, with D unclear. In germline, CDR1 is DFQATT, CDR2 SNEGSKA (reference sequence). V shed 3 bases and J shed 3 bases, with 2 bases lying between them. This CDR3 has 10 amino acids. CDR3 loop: CSASDYGYTF. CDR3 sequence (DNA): TGCAGTGCTAGTGACTATGGCTACACCTTC.

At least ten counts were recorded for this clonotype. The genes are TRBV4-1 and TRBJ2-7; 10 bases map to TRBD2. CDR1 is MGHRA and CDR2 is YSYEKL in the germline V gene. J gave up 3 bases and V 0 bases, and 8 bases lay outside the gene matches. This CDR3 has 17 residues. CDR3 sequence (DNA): TGCGCCAGCAGCCAAGATGATGTAGCGGGAGGAATCTACGAGCAGTACTTC. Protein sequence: CASSQDDVAGGIYEQYF.

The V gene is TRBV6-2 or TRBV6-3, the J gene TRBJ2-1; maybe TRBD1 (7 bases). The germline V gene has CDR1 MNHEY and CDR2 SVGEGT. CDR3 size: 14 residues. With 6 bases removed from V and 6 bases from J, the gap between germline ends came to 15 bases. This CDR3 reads CASRLHRGGNEQFF. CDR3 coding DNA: TGTGCCAGCAGACTACACAGGGGAGGCAATGAGCAGTTCTTC.

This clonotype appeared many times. CDR3 DNA sequence: TGCGCCAGCAGCAAGGTAGACAGAGCCTACGAGCAGTACTTC. Its translation: CASSKVDRAYEQYF. The rearrangement joins TRBV5-1 to TRBJ2-7, with a possible D match to TRBD1 (5 bases). With 4 bases removed from V and 2 bases from J, the gap between germline ends came to 13 bases. This CDR3 comprises 14 residues. CDR1 SGHRS and CDR2 YFSETQ come from the germline V gene. The full variable domain, completed using reference TRBV5-1 and TRBJ2-7, is KAGVTQTPRYLIKTRGQQVTLSCSPISGHRSVSWYQQTPGQGLQFLFEYFSETQRNKGNFPGRFSGRQFSNSRSEMNVSTLELGDSALYLCASSKVDRAYEQYFGPGTRLTVT.

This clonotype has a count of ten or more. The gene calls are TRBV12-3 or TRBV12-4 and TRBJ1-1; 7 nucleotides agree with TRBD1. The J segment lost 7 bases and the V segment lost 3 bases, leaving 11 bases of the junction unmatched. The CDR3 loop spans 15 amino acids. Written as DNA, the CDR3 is TGTGCCAGCAGTTTTTGGAGGGGGCGGGAGGGTGAAGCTTTCTTT. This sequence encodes CASSFWRGREGEAFF.

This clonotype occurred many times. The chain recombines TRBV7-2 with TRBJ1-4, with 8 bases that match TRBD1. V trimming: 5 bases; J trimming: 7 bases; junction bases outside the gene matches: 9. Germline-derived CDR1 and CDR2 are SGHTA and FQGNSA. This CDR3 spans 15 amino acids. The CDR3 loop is CASSPRTGLGEKLFF. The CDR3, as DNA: TGTGCCAGCAGCCCGCGGACAGGGCTGGGTGAAAAACTGTTTTTT.

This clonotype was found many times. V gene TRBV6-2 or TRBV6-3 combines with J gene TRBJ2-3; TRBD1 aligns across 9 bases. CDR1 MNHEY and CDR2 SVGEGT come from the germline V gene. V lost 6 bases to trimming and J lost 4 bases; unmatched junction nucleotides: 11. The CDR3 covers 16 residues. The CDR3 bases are TGTGCCAGCAGCCTCGCGACAGGGGGGCAGTCAGATACGCAGTATTTT. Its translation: CASSLATGGQSDTQYF.

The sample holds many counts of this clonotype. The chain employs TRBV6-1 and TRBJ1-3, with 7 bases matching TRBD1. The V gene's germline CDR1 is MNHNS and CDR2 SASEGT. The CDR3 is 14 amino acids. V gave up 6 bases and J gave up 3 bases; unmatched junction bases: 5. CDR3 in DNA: TGTGCCAGCAGGGGGACAGCGAGTGGAAACACCATATATTTT. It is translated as CASRGTASGNTIYF.

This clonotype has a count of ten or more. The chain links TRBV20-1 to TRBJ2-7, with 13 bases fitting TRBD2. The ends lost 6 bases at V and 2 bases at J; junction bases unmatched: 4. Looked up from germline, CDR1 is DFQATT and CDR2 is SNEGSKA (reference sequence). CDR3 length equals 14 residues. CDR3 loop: CSATGLAGTYEQYF. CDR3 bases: TGCAGTGCCACGGGACTAGCGGGGACCTACGAGCAGTACTTC.

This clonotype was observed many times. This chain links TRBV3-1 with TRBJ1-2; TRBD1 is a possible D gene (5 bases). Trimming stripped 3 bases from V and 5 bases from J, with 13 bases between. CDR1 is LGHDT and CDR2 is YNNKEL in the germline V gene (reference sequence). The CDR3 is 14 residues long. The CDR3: CASSHETVFYGYTF. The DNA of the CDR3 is TGTGCCAGCAGCCACGAGACAGTCTTTTATGGCTACACCTTC.

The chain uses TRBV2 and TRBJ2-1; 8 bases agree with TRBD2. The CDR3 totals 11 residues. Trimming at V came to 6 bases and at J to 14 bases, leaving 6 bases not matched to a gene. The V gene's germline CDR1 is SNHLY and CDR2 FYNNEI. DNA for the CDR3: TGTGCCAGCAGCGGGGGACTAGTGAAGTTCTTC. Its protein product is CASSGGLVKFF.

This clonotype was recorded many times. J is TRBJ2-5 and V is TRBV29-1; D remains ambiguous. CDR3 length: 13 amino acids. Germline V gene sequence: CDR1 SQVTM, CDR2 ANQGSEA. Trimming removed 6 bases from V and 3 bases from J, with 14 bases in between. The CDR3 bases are TGCAGCGTAGCAGGCCAACTCGAAGAGACCCAGTACTTC. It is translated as CSVAGQLEETQYF.

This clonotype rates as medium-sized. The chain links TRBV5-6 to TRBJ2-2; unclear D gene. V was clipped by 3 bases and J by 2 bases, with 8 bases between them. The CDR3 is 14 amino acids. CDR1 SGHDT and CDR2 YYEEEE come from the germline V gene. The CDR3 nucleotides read TGTGCCAGCAGCTGGACCGTTAACACCGGGGAGCTGTTTTTT. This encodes CASSWTVNTGELFF.

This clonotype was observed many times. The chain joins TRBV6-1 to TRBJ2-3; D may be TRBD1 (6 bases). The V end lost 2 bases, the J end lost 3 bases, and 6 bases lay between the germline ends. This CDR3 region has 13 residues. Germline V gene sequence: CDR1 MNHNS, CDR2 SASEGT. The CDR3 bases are TGTGCCAGCAGTGAACAGGGGACAGATACGCAGTATTTT. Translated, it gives CASSEQGTDTQYF.

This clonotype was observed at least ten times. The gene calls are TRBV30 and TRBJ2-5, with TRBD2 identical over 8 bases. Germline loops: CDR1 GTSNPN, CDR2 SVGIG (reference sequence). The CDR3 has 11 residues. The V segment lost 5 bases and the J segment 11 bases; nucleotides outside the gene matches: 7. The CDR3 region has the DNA TGTGCCTGGGAGCGGGAGTGGACGCAGTACTTC. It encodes CAWEREWTQYF.

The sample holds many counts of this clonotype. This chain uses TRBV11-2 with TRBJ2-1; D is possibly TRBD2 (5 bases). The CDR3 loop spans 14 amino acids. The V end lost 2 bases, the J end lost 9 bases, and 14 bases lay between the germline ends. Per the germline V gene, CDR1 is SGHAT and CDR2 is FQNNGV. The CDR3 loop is CASSLLGSASEQFF. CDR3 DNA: TGTGCCAGCAGCTTACTGGGTAGCGCAAGTGAGCAGTTCTTC.